This T cell receptor beta chain was profiled in a study of technical replicates of blood from several donors. Sequencing used immunoSEQ multiplex PCR; TCRdb keeps in-frame clones, though not all of them. Of under 85,000 clones listed, 95% to 97% are singletons. CDR3 length: 13 amino acids. Germline lookup yields CDR1 LNHDA and CDR2 SQIVND (reference sequence). The germline V and J ends were trimmed by 7 bases and 0 bases, with 4 bases remaining between them. The receptor was derived from a human donor in good health. The chain recombines TRBV19 with TRBJ2-6; D unresolved. Material for sequencing was T cells isolated from PBMCs. In DNA form, the CDR3 reads TGTGCCAGTAAGCCCTCTGGGGCCAACGTCCTGACTTTC. Translating it yields CASKPSGANVLTF.